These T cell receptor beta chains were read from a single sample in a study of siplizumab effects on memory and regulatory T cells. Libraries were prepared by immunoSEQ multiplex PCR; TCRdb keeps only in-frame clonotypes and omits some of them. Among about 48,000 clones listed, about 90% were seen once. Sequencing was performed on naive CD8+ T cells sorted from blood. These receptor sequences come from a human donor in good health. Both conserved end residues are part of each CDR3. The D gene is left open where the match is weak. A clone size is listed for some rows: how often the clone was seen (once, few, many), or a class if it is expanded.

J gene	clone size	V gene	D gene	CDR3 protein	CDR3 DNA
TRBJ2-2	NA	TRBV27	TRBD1	CASSLQGAGRAGELFF	TGTGCCAGCAGTCTGCAGGGGGCCGGGAGAGCCGGGGAGCTGTTTTTT
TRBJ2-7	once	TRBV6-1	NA	CASSDYREHTGYEQYF	TGTGCCAGCAGTGACTACAGGGAACATACTGGCTACGAGCAGTACTTC
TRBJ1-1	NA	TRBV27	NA	CASRVGLGVGEAFF	TGTGCCAGCAGGGTGGGCCTAGGGGTTGGTGAAGCTTTCTTT
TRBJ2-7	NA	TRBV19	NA	CASSMGTPSYEQYF	TGTGCCAGTAGTATGGGGACACCTTCCTACGAGCAGTACTTC
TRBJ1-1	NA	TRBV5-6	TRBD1	CASSLLALNQGAVNTEAFF	TGTGCCAGCAGCTTGTTAGCCCTCAATCAGGGGGCAGTGAACACTGAAGCTTTCTTT
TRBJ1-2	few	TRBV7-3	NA	CASRGIYGYTF	TGTGCCAGCAGGGGGATCTATGGCTACACCTTC
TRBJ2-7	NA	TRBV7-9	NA	CASSEEAGTHPPSEQYF	TGTGCCAGCAGCGAAGAGGCCGGGACTCACCCTCCCAGCGAGCAGTACTTC
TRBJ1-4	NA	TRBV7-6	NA	CASSLTGSLEKLFF	TGTGCCAGCAGCTTAACCGGGTCCCTTGAAAAACTGTTTTTT
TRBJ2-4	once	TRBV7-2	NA	CASSLVVTSAKNIQYF	TGTGCCAGCAGCTTAGTTGTCACTTCAGCCAAAAACATTCAGTACTTC
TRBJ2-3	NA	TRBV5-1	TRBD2	CASSLGAGEWTDTQYF	TGCGCCAGCAGCTTGGGCGCGGGAGAATGGACAGATACGCAGTATTTT
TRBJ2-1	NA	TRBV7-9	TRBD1	CASSIQGHEQFF	TGTGCCAGCAGCATACAGGGGCATGAGCAGTTCTTC
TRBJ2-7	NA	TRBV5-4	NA	CASSYLGTYEQYF	TGTGCCAGCAGTTACCTAGGCACCTACGAGCAGTACTTC
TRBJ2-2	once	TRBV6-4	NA	CASSDLGTGELFF	TGTGCCAGCAGTGACTTGGGCACCGGGGAGCTGTTTTTT
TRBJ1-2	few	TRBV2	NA	CASSEGGGYGYTF	TGTGCCAGCAGTGAAGGAGGCGGGTATGGCTACACCTTC
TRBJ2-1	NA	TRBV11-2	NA	CASSVVYNEQFF	TGTGCCAGCAGCGTCGTCTACAATGAGCAGTTCTTC
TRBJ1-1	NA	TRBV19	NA	CASSIGPGSTEAFF	TGTGCCAGTAGTATAGGTCCAGGGTCCACTGAAGCTTTCTTT